These T cell receptor beta chains were read from a single sample in a study of regulatory T cells in long-lasting Graves disease. TCRdb used MiXCR to reprocess the multiplex PCR reads, holding one entry per CDR3 protein. The profile covers a few hundred thousand distinct CDR3 sequences, with about a fifth appearing a single time and roughly 7% taken by the ten largest. The specimen comprised peripheral blood mononuclear cells (PBMCs), sampled when the disease was refractory, from a patient treated with antithyroid drugs. Receptors were obtained from a female donor with Graves disease. Both conserved end residues are part of each CDR3. A D gene is named only where the DNA matches it firmly. Size tells how often a clone was seen (once, few, many) or the class of an expanded clone, and some rows leave it out.

D: TRBD1; size: many; V: TRBV2; J: TRBJ1-1; CDR3: CASRVTGDTEAFF; DNA: TGTGCCAGCAGGGTAACAGGGGACACTGAAGCTTTCTTT
D: -; size: few; V: TRBV28; J: TRBJ2-3; CDR3: CASSFLADTQYF; DNA: TGTGCCAGCAGTTTTCTCGCAGATACGCAGTATTTT
D: -; size: few; V: TRBV5-4; J: TRBJ1-1; CDR3: CASSFSGVYNTEAFF; DNA: TGTGCCAGCAGCTTTAGTGGGGTTTACAACACTGAAGCTTTCTTT
D: -; size: many; V: TRBV6-1; J: TRBJ1-1; CDR3: CASSHKRVGDTEAFF; DNA: TGTGCCAGCAGCCACAAAAGGGTGGGTGACACTGAAGCTTTCTTT
D: -; size: many; V: TRBV19; J: TRBJ1-5; CDR3: CATRGQRRSNQPQHF; DNA: TGTGCCACGAGAGGACAGCGTAGGAGCAATCAGCCCCAGCATTTT
D: TRBD2; size: many; V: TRBV7-2; J: TRBJ2-7; CDR3: CASSLGLAVLSSYEQYF; DNA: TGTGCCAGCAGCTTGGGACTAGCGGTTTTGAGCTCCTACGAGCAGTACTTC
D: -; size: -; V: TRBV4-1; J: TRBJ2-3; CDR3: CASSQMGGRADTQYF; DNA: TGCGCCAGCAGCCAAATGGGGGGAAGGGCAGATACGCAGTATTTT
D: -; size: many; V: TRBV28; J: TRBJ2-7; CDR3: CASRGTGGYEQYF; DNA: TGTGCCAGCAGGGGAACGGGCGGATACGAGCAGTACTTC
D: TRBD2; size: -; V: TRBV6-5; J: TRBJ2-2; CDR3: CASSSGLAGGQGELFF; DNA: TGTGCCAGCAGTTCCGGACTAGCGGGAGGTCAAGGGGAGCTGTTTTTT
D: TRBD1; size: -; V: TRBV19; J: TRBJ1-1; CDR3: CASSIRNRGREDTEAFF; DNA: TGTGCCAGTAGTATTCGGAACAGGGGGCGCGAGGACACTGAAGCTTTCTTT
D: -; size: many; V: TRBV7-2; J: TRBJ2-5; CDR3: CASSLMAGHGETQYF; DNA: TGTGCCAGCAGCTTAATGGCGGGACATGGAGAGACCCAGTACTTC
D: TRBD2; size: many; V: TRBV15; J: TRBJ2-7; CDR3: CATSPRLAAYEQYF; DNA: TGTGCCACCAGCCCTCGACTAGCGGCCTACGAGCAGTACTTC
D: TRBD2; size: many; V: TRBV28; J: TRBJ2-7; CDR3: CASSSGTSFSYEQYF; DNA: TGTGCCAGCAGCTCCGGGACTAGCTTTTCTTACGAGCAGTACTTC
D: TRBD1; size: many; V: TRBV24-1; J: TRBJ2-7; CDR3: CATSDSTIPRWDRRYEQYF; DNA: TGTGCCACCAGTGATTCGACCATCCCACGCTGGGACAGGCGGTACGAGCAGTACTTC
D: -; size: many; V: TRBV27; J: TRBJ2-7; CDR3: CASRLTGTLTYEQYF; DNA: TGTGCCAGCAGACTAACCGGGACCCTGACCTACGAGCAGTACTTC
D: TRBD1; size: -; V: TRBV4-1; J: TRBJ1-2; CDR3: CASSQDSLQQGNYGYTF; DNA: TGCGCCAGCAGCCAAGATTCCCTCCAACAGGGGAACTATGGCTACACCTTC
D: TRBD1; size: -; V: TRBV19; J: TRBJ2-5; CDR3: CATRGRSQETQYF; DNA: TGTGCCACTAGGGGGCGGAGTCAGGAGACCCAGTACTTC
D: -; size: -; V: TRBV5-5; J: TRBJ1-1; CDR3: CASSLRTVNTEAFF; DNA: TGTGCCAGCAGCTTGAGAACGGTCAACACTGAAGCTTTCTTT
D: -; size: many; V: TRBV11-2; J: TRBJ1-2; CDR3: CASSLGTLDGYTF; DNA: TGTGCCAGCAGCTTAGGGACCCTCGATGGCTACACCTTC
D: TRBD1; size: -; V: TRBV19; J: TRBJ1-4; CDR3: CASSNRPGTANEKLFF; DNA: TGTGCCAGTAGTAACCGCCCCGGGACAGCTAATGAAAAACTGTTTTTT
D: TRBD1; size: few; V: TRBV6-1; J: TRBJ2-7; CDR3: CASSEQGASYEQYF; DNA: TGTGCCAGCAGCGAGCAGGGGGCTTCCTACGAGCAGTACTTC
D: TRBD2; size: few; V: TRBV6-2/TRBV6-3; J: TRBJ2-2; CDR3: CASSYSSLSSGRARIGGELFF; DNA: TGTGCCAGCAGTTACTCGAGTCTGTCTAGCGGGAGGGCCCGGATTGGCGGGGAGCTGTTTTTT
D: -; size: -; V: TRBV4-3; J: TRBJ1-4; CDR3: CASSQGRAEEKLFF; DNA: TGCGCCAGCAGCCAAGGTAGGGCCGAAGAAAAACTGTTTTTT
D: TRBD1; size: -; V: TRBV5-8; J: TRBJ1-2; CDR3: CASSWEGQVYGYTF; DNA: TGTGCCAGCAGCTGGGAGGGACAGGTTTATGGCTACACCTTC
D: -; size: -; V: TRBV7-8; J: TRBJ2-2; CDR3: CASSLGSLARELFF; DNA: TGTGCCAGCAGCTTAGGGTCCCTAGCTAGGGAGCTGTTTTTT
D: TRBD1; size: -; V: TRBV18; J: TRBJ2-7; CDR3: CASSPTGQSYEQYF; DNA: TGTGCCAGCTCACCAACGGGACAGTCCTACGAGCAGTACTTC
D: -; size: few; V: TRBV7-2; J: TRBJ1-3; CDR3: CASSLVSPGSTSGNTIYF; DNA: TGTGCCAGCAGCTTAGTATCGCCAGGGTCTACCTCTGGAAACACCATATATTTT
D: -; size: many; V: TRBV11-1; J: TRBJ2-2; CDR3: CASSHRDTNTGELFF; DNA: TGTGCCAGCAGCCACCGGGACACTAACACCGGGGAGCTGTTTTTT
D: -; size: many; V: TRBV3-1; J: TRBJ1-4; CDR3: CASSQKGIHNEKLFF; DNA: TGTGCCAGCAGCCAAAAAGGCATTCACAATGAAAAACTGTTTTTT
D: -; size: many; V: TRBV7-2; J: TRBJ2-4; CDR3: CASSPTSGGLTQYF; DNA: TGTGCCAGCAGCCCCACATCAGGGGGGCTGACTCAGTACTTC
D: -; size: few; V: TRBV20-1; J: TRBJ1-1; CDR3: CSAMGGGTNTEAFF; DNA: TGCAGTGCTATGGGGGGGGGGACGAACACTGAAGCTTTCTTT
D: -; size: many; V: TRBV9; J: TRBJ1-2; CDR3: CASSESTGNYGYTF; DNA: TGTGCCAGCAGCGAGTCGACGGGAAACTATGGCTACACCTTC
D: TRBD2; size: many; V: TRBV7-2; J: TRBJ2-5; CDR3: CASSSPGLAGVETQYF; DNA: TGTGCCAGCAGCTCCCCGGGACTAGCGGGAGTGGAGACCCAGTACTTC
D: -; size: -; V: TRBV5-4; J: TRBJ1-1; CDR3: CASSFPGTYTEAFF; DNA: TGTGCCAGCAGCTTCCCAGGGACCTACACTGAAGCTTTCTTT